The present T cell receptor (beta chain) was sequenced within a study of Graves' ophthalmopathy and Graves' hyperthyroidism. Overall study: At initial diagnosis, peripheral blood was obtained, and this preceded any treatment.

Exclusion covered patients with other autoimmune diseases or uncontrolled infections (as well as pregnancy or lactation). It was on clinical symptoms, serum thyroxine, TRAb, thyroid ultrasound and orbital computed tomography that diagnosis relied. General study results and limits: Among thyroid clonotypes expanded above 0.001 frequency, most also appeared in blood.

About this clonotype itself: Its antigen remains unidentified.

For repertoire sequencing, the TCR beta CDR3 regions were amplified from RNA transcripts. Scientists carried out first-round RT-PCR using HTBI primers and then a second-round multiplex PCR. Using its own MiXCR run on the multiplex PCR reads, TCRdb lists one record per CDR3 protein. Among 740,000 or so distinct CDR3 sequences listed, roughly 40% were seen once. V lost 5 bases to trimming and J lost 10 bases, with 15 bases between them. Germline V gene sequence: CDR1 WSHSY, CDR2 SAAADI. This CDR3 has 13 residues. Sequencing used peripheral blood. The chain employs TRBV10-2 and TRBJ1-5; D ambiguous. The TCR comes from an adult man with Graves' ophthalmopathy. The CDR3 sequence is CASSRDERGPQHF. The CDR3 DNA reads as TGCGCCAGCAGTAGAGACGAACGGGGACCCCAGCATTTT.